This T cell receptor beta chain was identified in a study of post-analysis software for immune sequencing data. Study conclusions and caveats: When compared against controls, multiple sclerosis patients showed significantly lower normalized Chao1 diversity. Controls showed lower frequencies than patients for five TRBV segments, and TRBV5-6, TRBV5-1 and TRBV20-1 were among these.

Carried by the TCR beta cDNA libraries were unique molecular identifiers. TCRdb analysed the PCR reads with MiXCR anew, one entry per CDR3 protein. Here the sample spans approximately 400,000 distinct CDR3 sequences, 30% to 45% being singletons. As to this clonotype: Its antigen remains unidentified.

CDR3 length: 17 amino acids. The V gene lost 8 bases and the J gene lost 8 bases, with 28 bases spanning the gap. CDR1 SEHNR and CDR2 FQNEAQ come from the germline V gene (reference sequence). This TCR came from a girl between 10 and 17 years old with multiple sclerosis. The V and J genes are TRBV7-9 and TRBJ2-1, with D perhaps TRBD1 (7 bases). The sequenced sample was blood. CDR3 sequence reads: CASWGRGTGGALHEQFF. In nucleotides, the CDR3 is TGTGCCAGCTGGGGCAGGGGGACCGGCGGGGCGTTGCATGAGCAGTTCTTC.